This is a list of T cell receptor beta chains from one sample in a study of T cell changes during pregnancy in multiple sclerosis. Assay used: immunoSEQ multiplex PCR; TCRdb lists only in-frame clones, some missing. The table has 50,000 to 65,000 clones, 93% seen once. The source was CD8+ T cells from peripheral blood mononuclear cells, collected in the second trimester of pregnancy. These receptors came from a female donor with multiple sclerosis, enrolled in a pregnancy study. Each CDR3 is given with its conserved first and last residue. The D gene is left open where the match is weak. A row's size may be missing; if present it is once, few, many or a size class.

v_call	d_call	clone_size	j_call	cdr3_aa	cdr3_nt
TRBV2	-	-	TRBJ2-3	CASSELLPGEFPDTQYF	TGTGCCAGCAGTGAGTTACTCCCAGGGGAATTCCCAGATACGCAGTATTTT
TRBV4-1	TRBD1	-	TRBJ2-7	CASSPWTGQLYEQYF	TGCGCCAGCAGCCCCTGGACAGGGCAACTCTACGAGCAGTACTTC
TRBV6-1	-	-	TRBJ1-2	CASSEDSATRGPYGYTF	TGTGCCAGCAGTGAGGACAGTGCGACGAGGGGCCCTTATGGCTACACCTTC
TRBV9	-	-	TRBJ2-1	CASSVGIEQFF	TGTGCCAGCAGCGTAGGTATTGAGCAGTTCTTC
TRBV7-9	-	once	TRBJ2-7	CASSLGALLEQYF	TGTGCCAGCAGCTTAGGGGCACTTTTGGAGCAGTACTTC
TRBV9	TRBD1	-	TRBJ1-1	CASSLTQGAAKTEAFF	TGTGCCAGCAGCCTCACACAGGGGGCAGCAAAAACTGAAGCTTTCTTT
TRBV9	-	-	TRBJ2-4	CASSPSSGQGIQYF	TGTGCCAGCAGCCCTAGTTCGGGACAAGGCATTCAGTACTTC
TRBV29-1	-	-	TRBJ2-7	CSVEASPYEQYF	TGCAGCGTTGAGGCCTCCCCCTACGAGCAGTACTTC
TRBV27	-	-	TRBJ2-5	CASSLSTQETQYF	TGTGCCAGCAGTTTATCAACACAAGAGACCCAGTACTTC
TRBV4-3	-	-	TRBJ2-3	CASSQQLNLGDTQYF	TGCGCCAGCAGCCAGCAACTTAACTTGGGCGATACGCAGTATTTT
TRBV19	-	-	TRBJ1-4	CASSTPIDSDEKLFF	TGTGCCAGTAGTACGCCGATTGACAGCGACGAAAAACTGTTTTTT
TRBV4-2	TRBD2	-	TRBJ2-7	CASSQGREISYEQYF	TGTGCCAGCAGCCAAGGGCGGGAGATCTCCTACGAGCAGTACTTC
TRBV19	TRBD1	-	TRBJ1-1	CASSQGTVNVNTEAFF	TGTGCCAGTAGTCAAGGGACAGTCAACGTGAACACTGAAGCTTTCTTT
TRBV15	TRBD2	-	TRBJ2-1	CATSRAGNEQFF	TGTGCAACCAGCAGAGCGGGAAATGAGCAGTTCTTC
TRBV5-4	-	-	TRBJ2-7	CASSGTTYEQYF	TGTGCCAGCAGCGGGACAACATACGAGCAGTACTTC
TRBV19	-	-	TRBJ1-1	CASSIDGGPEAFF	TGTGCCAGTAGTATAGATGGGGGCCCTGAAGCTTTCTTT
TRBV28	-	-	TRBJ2-7	CASRIRSAGYEQYF	TGTGCCAGCAGAATCAGGTCAGCTGGGTACGAGCAGTACTTC
TRBV4-1	-	-	TRBJ2-1	CASSLDSTYNEQFF	TGCGCCAGCAGCCTGGACTCGACTTACAATGAGCAGTTCTTC
TRBV27	-	once	TRBJ1-2	CASSFGDILVGYTF	TGTGCCAGCAGTTTCGGGGACATCCTCGTCGGCTACACCTTC
TRBV27	-	-	TRBJ2-5	CASSLGRGGAETQYF	TGTGCCAGCAGTTTAGGCAGGGGTGGGGCAGAGACCCAGTACTTC
TRBV4-1	-	-	TRBJ2-7	CASSQDRGSSEQYF	TGCGCCAGCAGCCAAGATAGGGGTAGCAGCGAGCAGTACTTC
TRBV21-1	-	-	TRBJ2-7	CASSKFSGRAYEQYF	TGTGCCAGCAGTAAATTTAGCGGGAGGGCCTACGAGCAGTACTTC
TRBV27	-	-	TRBJ1-1	CASSFQGSEAFF	TGTGCCAGCAGTTTTCAGGGGTCTGAAGCTTTCTTT
TRBV4-1	-	once	TRBJ1-1	CASSQAPTGNTEAFF	TGCGCCAGCAGCCAAGCACCCACAGGGAACACTGAAGCTTTCTTT
TRBV30	-	-	TRBJ2-7	CAWSVATVTSYEQYF	TGTGCCTGGAGTGTGGCTACAGTGACCTCCTACGAGCAGTACTTC
TRBV5-6	-	-	TRBJ1-1	CASSLPMNTEAFF	TGTGCCAGCAGCTTGCCCATGAACACTGAAGCTTTCTTT
TRBV19	TRBD1	-	TRBJ2-7	CASSQGTGFYEQYF	TGTGCCAGTAGTCAAGGGACAGGGTTCTACGAGCAGTACTTC
TRBV27	-	-	TRBJ2-7	CASSLSPTYEQYF	TGTGCCAGCAGTTTATCCCCTACCTACGAGCAGTACTTC
TRBV16	-	-	TRBJ2-1	CASSQLANEQFF	TGTGCCAGCAGCCAATTGGCCAATGAGCAGTTCTTC
TRBV25-1	-	once	TRBJ2-3	CASTNSDTQYF	TGTGCCAGCACCAACTCAGATACGCAGTATTTT
TRBV9	-	-	TRBJ2-7	CASSVGHSNYEQYF	TGTGCCAGCAGCGTTGGGCACAGCAACTACGAGCAGTACTTC
TRBV11-2	-	-	TRBJ2-7	CASSLDRGWEQYF	TGTGCCAGCAGCTTAGATCGCGGGTGGGAGCAGTACTTC
TRBV19	TRBD1	-	TRBJ2-7	CASSTGTGLSYEQYF	TGTGCCAGTAGTACTGGGACAGGCCTCTCCTACGAGCAGTACTTC
TRBV4-1	TRBD1	-	TRBJ2-7	CASSLLQGSRGEQYF	TGCGCCAGCAGCCTCCTACAGGGGAGTCGAGGGGAGCAGTACTTC
TRBV19	TRBD2	-	TRBJ2-7	CASSRGLAGGEQYF	TGTGCCAGTAGTAGGGGACTAGCGGGAGGCGAGCAGTACTTC
TRBV7-8	-	-	TRBJ2-7	CASSPVQREYEQYF	TGTGCCAGCAGCCCCGTCCAGCGTGAATACGAGCAGTACTTC